Listed here are 25 T cell receptor beta chains from one sample, sequenced in a study of T cell repertoires in cytomegalovirus infection. No cognate antigen is known for these TCRs. TCRdb re-called the reads through MiXCR, storing one row per CDR3 protein. The table has roughly 280,000 distinct CDR3 sequences, 20% to 25% seen once. The starting material was cultured PBMCs, obtained from culture after CMV antigen stimulation. These receptors were obtained from a human donor in good health (CMV status not recorded). Some clones in this sample may be carry-over from other donors' samples.

This clonotype was counted only a few times. The J gene is TRBJ2-3, the V gene TRBV7-2, with 11 bases that match TRBD2. The CDR3 has 16 amino acids. V trimming: 8 bases; J trimming: 2 bases; junction bases outside the gene matches: 9. Per the germline V gene, CDR1 is SGHTA and CDR2 is FQGNSA. The DNA of the CDR3 is TGTGCCAGCCGACGGTCTAGCGGGAGGTTCACAGATACGCAGTATTTT. This gives the protein CASRRSSGRFTDTQYF.

This chain links TRBV7-8 with TRBJ1-5; D unresolved. CDR3 length: 14 residues. Trimming stripped 5 bases from V and 9 bases from J, with 17 bases between. The germline V gene has CDR1 SGHVS and CDR2 FQNEAQ. The CDR3 DNA sequence: TGTGCCAGCAGCCCCCGGACCGAGTTTTTGCCCCAGCATTTT. It is translated as CASSPRTEFLPQHF.

The table lists this clonotype with many counts. This sequence joins TRBV7-2 and TRBJ2-7, with D possibly matching TRBD1 (6 bases). Trimming removed 5 bases at V and 0 bases at J, with 11 bases between. Germline CDR1 SGHTA, CDR2 FQGNSA. The CDR3 covers 14 residues. The CDR3 loop reads CASSARQDSYEQYF. CDR3 coding DNA: TGTGCCAGCAGCGCCCGACAGGACTCCTACGAGCAGTACTTC.

This clonotype was counted at least ten times. The chain uses TRBV6-1 and TRBJ2-7; D remains ambiguous. The CDR3 loop spans 13 amino acids. The V and J ends lost 4 bases and 1 base respectively, with 8 bases between them. CDR1 and CDR2 (germline): MNHNS, SASEGT. The CDR3 sequence: CASSATGSYEQYV. The CDR3 nucleotides read TGTGCCAGCAGTGCAACGGGTTCCTACGAGCAGTACGTC.

This clonotype appeared a few times. The V call is TRBV4-3, the J call TRBJ2-7; D is unresolved. The CDR3 consists of 14 residues. V lost 1 base to trimming and J lost 3 bases, with 10 bases between them. CDR1 and CDR2 (germline): LGHNA, YSLEER. CDR3 in DNA: TGCGCCAGCAGCCAAGGTTACGGTTTCTACGAGCAGTACGTC. Its protein is CASSQGYGFYEQYV.

The rearrangement links TRBV3-1 to TRBJ2-1; D is possibly TRBD1 (6 bases). Germline V gene sequence: CDR1 LGHDT, CDR2 YNNKEL (reference sequence). This CDR3 spans 18 amino acids. With 1 base removed from V and 5 bases from J, the gap between germline ends came to 21 bases. The chain's CDR3 is CASSQVVRGTNRHNEQFF. The DNA of the CDR3 is TGTGCCAGCAGCCAAGTTGTGAGGGGGACGAACCGACACAATGAGCAGTTCTTC.

This clonotype was seen a few times. The J gene is TRBJ2-5, the V gene TRBV2; 9 nucleotides agree with TRBD2. CDR3 length: 15 amino acids. Germline CDR1 and CDR2: SNHLY and FYNNEI. V was pared by 8 bases and J by 5 bases, with 12 bases of the junction left unmatched. In DNA, the CDR3 is TGTGCCAGCGGGGGACCGGGACTAGCAAGGGAGACCCAGTACTTC. It is translated as CASGGPGLARETQYF. Filled out from reference TRBV2 and TRBJ2-5, the complete variable domain reads EPEVTQTPSHQVTQMGQEVILRCVPISNHLYFYWYRQILGQKVEFLVSFYNNEISEKSEIFDDQFSVERPDGSNFTLKIRSTKLEDSAMYFCASGGPGLARETQYFGPGTRLLVL.

This clonotype has only a few counts. The V call is TRBV28, the J call TRBJ2-3; no reliable D call. The CDR3 covers 13 residues. Deletions cut 5 bases from V and 0 bases from J, with 6 bases between. Germline V gives CDR1 MDHEN, CDR2 SYDVKM. The CDR3 is CASSPQSTDTQYF. DNA for the CDR3: TGTGCCAGCAGTCCCCAAAGCACAGATACGCAGTATTTT.

This clonotype came up many times. The chain joins TRBV7-2 to TRBJ2-7; D might be TRBD2 (5 bases). Trimming removed 1 base from V and 6 bases from J, with 10 bases in between. The CDR3 sequence is 13 residues long. Germline CDR1 SGHTA, CDR2 FQGNSA. CDR3: CASSLGTASEQYF. In nucleotides, the CDR3 is TGTGCCAGCAGCTTAGGGACTGCCTCCGAGCAGTACTTC.

The CDR3 loop is CATSDLGAGTNSYNEQFF. The CDR3 DNA follows: TGTGCCACCAGTGATTTGGGAGCGGGGACTAACTCCTACAATGAGCAGTTCTTC. The chain is built from TRBV24-1 and TRBJ2-1; TRBD2 matches 7 bases. The CDR3 consists of 18 residues. Germline V gene lookup returns CDR1 KGHDR and CDR2 SFDVKD. V shed 0 bases, J shed 0 bases, and the junction held 7 bases outside the gene matches.

This clonotype was seen ten or more times. V is TRBV10-3 and J is TRBJ2-3; the match to TRBD2 covers 10 bases. CDR1 and CDR2 (germline): ENHRY, SYGVKD. V shed 3 bases and J 3 bases; nucleotides not matched to a gene: 0. The CDR3 length is 14 residues. CDR3 sequence (DNA): TGTGCCATCAGTGATAGCGGGGGGACAGATACGCAGTATTTT. Amino acids: CAISDSGGTDTQYF.

The chain recombines TRBV6-2 or TRBV6-3 with TRBJ2-3; 13 bases match TRBD2. The CDR3 contains 15 residues. Germline V gene lookup returns CDR1 MNHEY and CDR2 SVGEGT. With V trimmed by 10 bases and J by 5 bases, 9 bases remained unmatched. CDR3 nucleotide sequence: TGTGCCACCAAATACCGACTAGCGGGAGGAGATACGCAGTATTTT. It yields the protein CATKYRLAGGDTQYF.

This clonotype was detected many times. The V call is TRBV7-8, the J call TRBJ2-3; D remains ambiguous. The CDR3 is 13 residues long. V was cut by 5 bases and J by 2 bases, with 8 bases left in between. Per the germline V gene, CDR1 is SGHVS and CDR2 is FQNEAQ. The CDR3 is CASSQTNTDTQYF. In DNA form, the CDR3 reads TGTGCCAGCAGCCAAACTAACACAGATACGCAGTATTTT.

This clonotype was seen repeatedly, ten times or more. The V and J genes are TRBV20-1 and TRBJ1-5, with D hard to call. V was cut by 4 bases and J by 0 bases, with 7 bases left in between. CDR1 and CDR2 from the germline V gene are DFQATT and SNEGSKA (reference sequence). The CDR3 sequence is 13 residues long. CDR3 sequence (DNA): TGCAGTGCTACCGAGATTAGCAATCAGCCCCAGCATTTT. This encodes CSATEISNQPQHF.

Here the CDR3 reads CASSESGRRFSGLINQPQHF. In nucleotides, the CDR3 is TGCGCCAGCAGTGAGTCGGGGCGCCGATTCAGTGGGCTTATCAATCAGCCCCAGCATTTT. This sequence joins TRBV10-1 and TRBJ1-5; TRBD1 is a possible D gene (5 bases). The germline V gene has CDR1 WNHNN and CDR2 SYGVQD (reference sequence). The CDR3 spans 20 residues. Trimming removed 0 bases at V and 3 bases at J, with 24 bases between.

The chain is built from TRBV3-1 and TRBJ2-5; the D gene is possibly TRBD1 (6 bases). The V gene lost 1 base and the J gene lost 3 bases, with 9 bases spanning the gap. The CDR3 runs to 14 residues. Germline V gives CDR1 LGHDT, CDR2 YNNKEL (reference sequence). CDR3 coding DNA: TGTGCCAGCAGCCAAGGGACAGTCAAAGAGACCCAGTACTTC. This sequence encodes CASSQGTVKETQYF.

This clonotype was seen at least ten times. This chain connects TRBV7-2 to TRBJ2-7; 12 bases fit TRBD2. Germline values: CDR1 SGHTA, CDR2 FQGNSA. CDR3 length: 15 amino acids. The J segment lost 7 bases and the V segment lost 10 bases, leaving 14 bases of the junction unmatched. The chain's CDR3 is CATNRLAGGPREQYF. CDR3 sequence (DNA): TGTGCCACTAACAGGCTAGCGGGAGGGCCGAGGGAGCAGTACTTC. Based on the CDR3 plus reference TRBV7-2 and TRBJ2-7, the full variable domain is GAGVSQSPSNKVTEKGKDVELRCDPISGHTALYWYRQSLGQGLEFLIYFQGNSAPDKSGLPSDRFSAERTGGSVSTLTIQRTQQEDSAVYLCATNRLAGGPREQYFGPGTRLTVT.

This clonotype was seen only a few times. The chain carries TRBV11-2 and TRBJ1-1, with D perhaps TRBD1 (6 bases). The length of the CDR3 is 16 residues. V was cut by 5 bases and J by 4 bases, with 20 bases left in between. The germline V gene encodes CDR1 SGHAT and CDR2 FQNNGV. The CDR3 sequence: CASSLLSRGLFTEAFF. CDR3 bases: TGTGCCAGCAGCCTTCTCTCTCGGGGGCTGTTCACTGAAGCTTTCTTT. Full variable domain (outside the CDR3, taken from reference TRBV11-2 and TRBJ1-1): EAGVAQSPRYKIIEKRQSVAFWCNPISGHATLYWYQQILGQGPKLLIQFQNNGVVDDSQLPKDRFSAERLKGVDSTLKIQPAKLEDSAVYLCASSLLSRGLFTEAFFGQGTRLTVV.

This sequence joins TRBV25-1 and TRBJ2-5, with TRBD1 as a possible D gene (5 bases). This CDR3 spans 12 amino acids. V was shortened by 4 bases and J by 3 bases, with 6 bases between the two germline ends. Per the germline V gene, CDR1 is MGHDK and CDR2 is SYGVNS. The CDR3 DNA is TGTGCCAGCAGTGGGACAAAAGAGACCCAGTACTTC. It codes for CASSGTKETQYF.

The chain carries TRBV20-1 and TRBJ2-1; 7 bases map to TRBD2. Germline V gene sequence: CDR1 DFQATT, CDR2 SNEGSKA (reference sequence). The CDR3 runs 17 residues. V lost 0 bases, J lost 0 bases, and 8 bases stayed unmatched. The chain's CDR3 is CSARDDAGGSSYNEQFF. DNA for the CDR3: TGCAGTGCTAGAGATGATGCTGGCGGGAGCTCCTACAATGAGCAGTTCTTC.

V and J are TRBV6-6 and TRBJ2-1; 11 nucleotides match TRBD2. J lost 0 bases, V lost 9 bases, and 7 bases had no gene match. Germline CDR1 is MNHNY and CDR2 is SVGAGI (reference sequence). The CDR3 runs 16 residues. The CDR3 bases are TGTGCCAGTTTTTCCGGGACTAGCGGCTCCTACAATGAGCAGTTCTTC. Protein product: CASFSGTSGSYNEQFF.

The chain is built from TRBV4-1 and TRBJ1-6; D may be TRBD1 (6 bases). Germline V gene sequence: CDR1 MGHRA, CDR2 YSYEKL. The CDR3 runs to 18 residues. Trimming removed 3 bases at V and 0 bases at J, with 15 bases between. CDR3 nucleotide sequence: TGCGCCAGCAGCCAGAAACTCACAGGGAGCTCCTATAATTCACCCCTCCACTTT. The encoded protein is CASSQKLTGSSYNSPLHF.

This clonotype occurred a few times. The rearrangement links TRBV20-1 to TRBJ2-3; D is unresolved. CDR3 length equals 14 residues. V was cut by 4 bases and J by 2 bases, with 13 bases left in between. Germline V gives CDR1 DFQATT, CDR2 SNEGSKA (reference sequence). The CDR3 region is CSATEVPTTDTQYF. The CDR3 nucleotides are TGCAGTGCTACAGAAGTTCCCACCACAGATACGCAGTATTTT.

The CDR3 region is CASSSGHSTDTQYF. The CDR3 DNA reads TGTGCCAGCAGCTCAGGGCATAGCACAGATACGCAGTATTTT. The rearrangement links TRBV7-9 to TRBJ2-3; possible D gene TRBD1, 5 bases. This CDR3 comprises 14 residues. Germline CDR1 is SEHNR and CDR2 is FQNEAQ (reference sequence). Deletions cut 4 bases from V and 0 bases from J, with 8 bases between. The complete variable domain, with remaining parts taken from reference TRBV7-9 and TRBJ2-3, reads DTGVSQNPRHKITKRGQNVTFRCDPISEHNRLYWYRQTLGQGPEFLTYFQNEAQLEKSRLLSDRFSAERPKGSFSTLEIQRTEQGDSAMYLCASSSGHSTDTQYFGPGTRLTVL.

The sample holds many counts of this clonotype. The chain is built from TRBV28 and TRBJ2-2; 10 positions match TRBD2. After removal of 8 bases from V and 7 bases from J, the junction contained 7 bases not matched to a gene. The CDR3 loop spans 14 amino acids. Germline lookup yields CDR1 MDHEN and CDR2 SYDVKM. In DNA form, the CDR3 reads TGTGCCAGCCTAGCGGGAGAGACGGGCGGGGAGCTGTTTTTT. Amino acid sequence: CASLAGETGGELFF.